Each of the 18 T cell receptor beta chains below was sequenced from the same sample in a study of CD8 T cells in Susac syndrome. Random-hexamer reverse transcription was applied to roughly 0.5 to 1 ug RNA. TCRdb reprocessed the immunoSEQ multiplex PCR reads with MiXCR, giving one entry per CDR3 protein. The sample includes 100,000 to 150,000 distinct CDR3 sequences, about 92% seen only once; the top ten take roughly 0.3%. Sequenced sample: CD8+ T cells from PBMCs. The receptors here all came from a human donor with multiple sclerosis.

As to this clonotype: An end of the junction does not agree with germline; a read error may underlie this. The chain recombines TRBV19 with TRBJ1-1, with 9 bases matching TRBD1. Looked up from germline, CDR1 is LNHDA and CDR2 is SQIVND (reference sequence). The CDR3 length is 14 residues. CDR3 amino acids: CASSRGQGNTEVFF. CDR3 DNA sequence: TGTGCCAGTAGCCGGGGACAGGGAAACACTGAAGTTTTCTTT.

The CDR3 bases are TGTGCTAGTGGTTTGGGACGAGACAATGAGCAGTTCTTC. Its protein is CASGLGRDNEQFF. The V call is TRBV12-5, the J call TRBJ2-1; D remains ambiguous. The CDR3 is 13 amino acids. CDR1 is LGHNT and CDR2 is FRNRAP in the germline V gene. V was clipped by 1 base and J by 5 bases, with 6 bases between them. Complete variable domain (other parts from reference TRBV12-5 and TRBJ2-1): DARVTQTPRHKVTEMGQEVTMRCQPILGHNTVFWYRQTMMQGLELLAYFRNRAPLDDSGMPKDRFSAEMPDATLATLKIQPSEPRDSAVYFCASGLGRDNEQFFGPGTRLTVL.

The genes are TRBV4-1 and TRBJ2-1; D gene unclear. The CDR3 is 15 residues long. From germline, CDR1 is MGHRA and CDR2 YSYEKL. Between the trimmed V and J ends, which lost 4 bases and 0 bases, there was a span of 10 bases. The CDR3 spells CASSPEIGSYNEQFF. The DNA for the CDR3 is TGCGCCAGCAGCCCCGAGATCGGCTCCTACAATGAGCAGTTCTTC.

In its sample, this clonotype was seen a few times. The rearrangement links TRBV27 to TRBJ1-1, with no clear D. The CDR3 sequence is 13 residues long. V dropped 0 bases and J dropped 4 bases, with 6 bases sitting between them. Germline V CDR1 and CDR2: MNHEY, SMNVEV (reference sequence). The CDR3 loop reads CASSLSPGTEAFF. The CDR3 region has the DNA TGTGCCAGCAGTTTATCGCCAGGCACTGAAGCTTTCTTT.

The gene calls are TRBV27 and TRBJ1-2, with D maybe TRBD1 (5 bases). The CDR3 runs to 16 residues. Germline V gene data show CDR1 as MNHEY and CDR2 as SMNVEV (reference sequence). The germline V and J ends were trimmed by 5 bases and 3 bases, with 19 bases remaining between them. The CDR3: CASSLFQPTAYYGYTF. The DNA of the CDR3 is TGTGCCAGCAGTCTCTTTCAACCGACAGCCTACTATGGCTACACCTTC.

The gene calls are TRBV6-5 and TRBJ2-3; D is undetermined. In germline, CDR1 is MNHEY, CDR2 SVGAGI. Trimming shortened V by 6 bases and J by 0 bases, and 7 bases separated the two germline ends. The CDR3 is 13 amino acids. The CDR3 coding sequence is TGTGCCAGCAGAGGTTTTAGCACAGATACGCAGTATTTT. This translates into CASRGFSTDTQYF.

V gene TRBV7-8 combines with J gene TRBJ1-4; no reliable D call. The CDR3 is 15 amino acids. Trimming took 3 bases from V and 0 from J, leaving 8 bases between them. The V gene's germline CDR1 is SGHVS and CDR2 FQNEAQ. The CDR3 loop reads CASSFSVATNEKLFF. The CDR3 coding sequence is TGTGCCAGCAGCTTCTCAGTTGCAACTAATGAAAAACTGTTTTTT.

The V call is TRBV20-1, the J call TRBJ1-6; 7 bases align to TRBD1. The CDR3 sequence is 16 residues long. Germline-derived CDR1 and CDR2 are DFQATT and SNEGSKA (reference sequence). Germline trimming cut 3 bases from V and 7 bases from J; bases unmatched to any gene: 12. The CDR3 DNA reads TGCAGTGCTAGCCGCGTAGGGGGCACATGGAATTCACCCCTCCACTTT. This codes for CSASRVGGTWNSPLHF.

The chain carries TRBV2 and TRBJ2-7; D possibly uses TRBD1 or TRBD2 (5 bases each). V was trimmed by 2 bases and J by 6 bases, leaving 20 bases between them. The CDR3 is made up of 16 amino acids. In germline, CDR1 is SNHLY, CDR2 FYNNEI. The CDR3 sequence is CASSELSGLLGTEQYV. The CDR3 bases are TGTGCCAGCAGTGAACTTTCAGGGCTTCTGGGGACCGAGCAGTACGTC.

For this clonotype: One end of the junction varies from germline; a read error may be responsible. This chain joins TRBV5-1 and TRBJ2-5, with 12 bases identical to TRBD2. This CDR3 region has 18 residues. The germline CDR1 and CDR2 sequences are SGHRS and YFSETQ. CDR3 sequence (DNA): TGCGCCAGCAGATTGGGAAGCACTGCGACTAGCGGGGGTGAGACCCAGTACTTC. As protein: CASRLGSTATSGGETQYF.

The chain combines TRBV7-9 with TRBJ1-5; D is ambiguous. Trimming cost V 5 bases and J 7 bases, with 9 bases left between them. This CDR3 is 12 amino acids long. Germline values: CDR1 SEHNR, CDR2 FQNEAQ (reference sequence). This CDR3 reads CASSGGRQPQHF. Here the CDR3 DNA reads TGTGCCAGCAGCGGTGGGAGGCAGCCCCAGCATTTT.

CDR3 sequence (DNA): TGCGCCAGCAGCCAAGGGGACCAGAGCTCCTATAATTCACCCCTCCACTTT. Amino acids: CASSQGDQSSYNSPLHF. The chain combines TRBV4-1 with TRBJ1-6, with a possible D match to TRBD1 (5 bases). The CDR3 is made up of 17 amino acids. Trimming cost V 1 base and J 0 bases, with 10 bases left between them. CDR1 MGHRA and CDR2 YSYEKL come from the germline V gene.

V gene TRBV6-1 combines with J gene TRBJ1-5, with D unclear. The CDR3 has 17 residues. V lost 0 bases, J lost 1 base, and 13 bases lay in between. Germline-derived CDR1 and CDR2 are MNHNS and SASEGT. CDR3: CASSEALSIESNQPQHF. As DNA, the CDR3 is TGTGCCAGCAGTGAAGCGCTCAGCATTGAGAGCAATCAGCCCCAGCATTTT.

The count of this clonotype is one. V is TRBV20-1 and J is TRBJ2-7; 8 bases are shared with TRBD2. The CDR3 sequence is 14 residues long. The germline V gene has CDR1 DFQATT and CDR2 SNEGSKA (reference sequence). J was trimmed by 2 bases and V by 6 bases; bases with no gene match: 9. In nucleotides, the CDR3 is TGCAGTGCCCCTAGCGGGCTGGCCGCCTACGAGCAGTACGTC. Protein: CSAPSGLAAYEQYV.

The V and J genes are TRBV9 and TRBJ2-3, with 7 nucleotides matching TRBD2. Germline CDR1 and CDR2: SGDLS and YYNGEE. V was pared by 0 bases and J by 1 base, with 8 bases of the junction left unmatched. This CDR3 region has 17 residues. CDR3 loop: CASSVGLGGSRTDTQYF. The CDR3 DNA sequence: TGTGCCAGCAGCGTAGGTCTTGGCGGGAGTCGCACAGATACGCAGTATTTT.

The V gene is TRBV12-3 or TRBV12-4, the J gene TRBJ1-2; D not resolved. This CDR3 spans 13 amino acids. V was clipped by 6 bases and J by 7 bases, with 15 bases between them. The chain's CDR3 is CASSPGYRGGYTF. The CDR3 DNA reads TGTGCCAGCAGCCCCGGGTACCGGGGTGGCTACACCTTC.

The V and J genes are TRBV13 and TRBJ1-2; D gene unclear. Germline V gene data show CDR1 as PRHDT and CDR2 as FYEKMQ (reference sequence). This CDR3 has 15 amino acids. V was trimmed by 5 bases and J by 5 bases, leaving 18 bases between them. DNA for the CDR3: TGTGCCAGCAGCCCTAGGACTCCGGGTGGTTATGGCTACACCTTC. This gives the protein CASSPRTPGGYGYTF.

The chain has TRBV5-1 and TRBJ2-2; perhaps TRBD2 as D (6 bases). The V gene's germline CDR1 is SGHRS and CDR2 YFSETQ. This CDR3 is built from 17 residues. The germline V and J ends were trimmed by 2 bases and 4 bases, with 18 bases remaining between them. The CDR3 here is CASSFRLGNLLTGELFF. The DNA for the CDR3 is TGCGCCAGCAGCTTCCGACTAGGAAACCTTCTCACCGGGGAGCTGTTTTTT.